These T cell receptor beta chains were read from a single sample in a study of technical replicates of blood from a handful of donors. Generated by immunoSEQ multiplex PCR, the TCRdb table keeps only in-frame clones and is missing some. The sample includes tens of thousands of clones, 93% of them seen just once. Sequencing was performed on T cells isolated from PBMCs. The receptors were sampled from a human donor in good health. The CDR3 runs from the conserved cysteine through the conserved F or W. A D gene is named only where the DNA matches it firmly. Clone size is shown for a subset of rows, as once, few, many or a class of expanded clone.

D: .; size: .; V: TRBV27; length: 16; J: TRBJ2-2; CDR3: CASSLYGGSNTGELFF; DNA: TGTGCCAGCAGTTTATACGGCGGCTCGAACACCGGGGAGCTGTTTTTT
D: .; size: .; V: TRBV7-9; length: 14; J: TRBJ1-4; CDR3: CASSVTGLGEKLFF; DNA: TGTGCCAGCAGCGTTACAGGGTTAGGAGAAAAACTGTTTTTT
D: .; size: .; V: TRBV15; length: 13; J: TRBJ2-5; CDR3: CATSRDNQETQYF; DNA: TGTGCCACCAGCAGAGACAACCAAGAGACCCAGTACTTC
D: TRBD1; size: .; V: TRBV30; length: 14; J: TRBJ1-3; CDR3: CAWRMDRVSNTIYF; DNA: TGTGCCTGGAGGATGGACAGGGTGAGCAACACCATATATTTT
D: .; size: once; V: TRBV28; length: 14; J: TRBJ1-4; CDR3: CASSLGAANEKLFF; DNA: TGTGCCAGCAGTTTGGGGGCAGCTAATGAAAAACTGTTTTTT
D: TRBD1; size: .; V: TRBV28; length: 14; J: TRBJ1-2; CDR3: CASGDRGRDYGYTF; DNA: TGTGCCAGCGGAGACAGGGGGCGCGATTATGGCTACACCTTC
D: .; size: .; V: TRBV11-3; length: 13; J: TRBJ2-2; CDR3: CASSLAGSGELFF; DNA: TGTGCCAGCAGCTTAGCGGGGTCCGGGGAGCTGTTTTTT
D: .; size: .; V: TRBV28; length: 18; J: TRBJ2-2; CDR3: CASKGHRGGATNTGELFF; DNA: TGTGCCAGCAAAGGGCATCGCGGCGGGGCGACGAACACCGGGGAGCTGTTTTTT
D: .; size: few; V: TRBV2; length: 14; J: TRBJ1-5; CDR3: CASSPTRGYQPQHF; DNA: TGTGCCAGCAGTCCCACCCGGGGGTATCAGCCCCAGCATTTT
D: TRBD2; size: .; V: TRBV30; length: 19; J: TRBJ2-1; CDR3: CAWSVPPFIGGGAGNEQFF; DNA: TGTGCCTGGAGTGTACCCCCCTTTATAGGCGGGGGGGCCGGGAATGAGCAGTTCTTC
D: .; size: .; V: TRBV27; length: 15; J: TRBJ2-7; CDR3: CASRVQTGQTYEQYF; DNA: TGTGCCAGCAGAGTACAGACAGGTCAAACCTACGAGCAGTACTTC
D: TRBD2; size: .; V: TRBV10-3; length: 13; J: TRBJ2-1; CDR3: CAIRGLAYNEQFF; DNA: TGTGCCATCAGGGGACTAGCCTACAATGAGCAGTTCTTC
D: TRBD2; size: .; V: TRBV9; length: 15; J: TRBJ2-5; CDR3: CASSVSGGAGETQYF; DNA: TGTGCCAGCAGCGTTAGCGGGGGGGCAGGGGAGACCCAGTACTTC
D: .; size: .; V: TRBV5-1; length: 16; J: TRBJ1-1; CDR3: CASSLTGGAENTEAFF; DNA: TGCGCCAGCAGCTTGACCGGGGGGGCAGAGAACACTGAAGCTTTCTTT
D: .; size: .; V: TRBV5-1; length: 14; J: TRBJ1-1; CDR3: CASSFTGLNTEAFF; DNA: TGCGCCAGCAGCTTTACAGGGTTGAACACTGAAGCTTTCTTT
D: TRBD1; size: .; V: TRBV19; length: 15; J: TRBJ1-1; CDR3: CASSISTGLNTEAFF; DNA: TGTGCCAGTAGTATCTCGACAGGGTTGAACACTGAAGCTTTCTTT
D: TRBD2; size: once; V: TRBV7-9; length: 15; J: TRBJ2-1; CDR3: CASSSGLAGGNEQFF; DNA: TGTGCCAGCAGCTCCGGACTAGCGGGAGGCAATGAGCAGTTCTTC
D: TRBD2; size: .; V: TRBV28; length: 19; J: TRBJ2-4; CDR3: CASSPGGGGGLLAKNIQYF; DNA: TGTGCCAGCAGCCCGGGCGGGGGGGGAGGACTCCTAGCCAAAAACATTCAGTACTTC
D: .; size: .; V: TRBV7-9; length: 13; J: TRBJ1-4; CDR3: CASSFDLGEELFF; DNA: TGTGCCAGCAGCTTTGATCTCGGGGAAGAACTGTTTTTT
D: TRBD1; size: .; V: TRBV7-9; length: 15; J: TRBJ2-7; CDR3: CASSQIRTGNYEQYF; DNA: TGTGCCAGCAGCCAAATTCGGACAGGGAACTACGAGCAGTACTTC
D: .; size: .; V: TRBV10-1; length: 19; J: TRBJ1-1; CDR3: CASSEGDVEARPIDTEAFF; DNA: TGCGCCAGCAGTGAGGGGGATGTGGAGGCCAGACCAATCGACACTGAAGCTTTCTTT
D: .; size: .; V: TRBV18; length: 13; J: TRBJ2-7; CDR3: CASSPDGGYEQYF; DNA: TGTGCCAGCTCACCAGACGGAGGCTACGAGCAGTACTTC
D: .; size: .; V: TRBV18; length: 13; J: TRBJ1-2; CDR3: CASSQNRVDGYTF; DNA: TGTGCCAGCTCACAGAACAGGGTGGATGGCTACACCTTC
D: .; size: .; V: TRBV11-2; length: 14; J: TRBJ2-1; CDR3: CASSRIVRGNEQFF; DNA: TGTGCCAGCAGCCGTATTGTCAGGGGCAATGAGCAGTTCTTC
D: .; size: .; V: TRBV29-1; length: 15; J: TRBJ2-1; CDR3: CSVERAGSGHNEQFF; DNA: TGCAGCGTTGAACGGGCGGGGTCAGGGCACAATGAGCAGTTCTTC
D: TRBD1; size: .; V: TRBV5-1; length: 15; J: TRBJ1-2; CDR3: CASSLSGGDKYGYTF; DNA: TGCGCCAGCAGCTTGTCAGGGGGCGATAAGTATGGCTACACCTTC
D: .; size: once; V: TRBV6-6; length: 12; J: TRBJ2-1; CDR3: CASSPSRNEQFF; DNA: TGTGCCAGCAGCCCGTCCCGCAATGAGCAGTTCTTC
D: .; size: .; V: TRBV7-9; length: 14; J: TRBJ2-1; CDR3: CASLGSQGTNEQFF; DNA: TGTGCCAGCTTAGGGTCTCAGGGGACGAATGAGCAGTTCTTC